This is a list of T cell receptor beta chains from one sample in a study of T cells after posttransplantation cyclophosphamide. The table came from immunoSEQ multiplex PCR; TCRdb's copy has only in-frame clones and leaves some out. Sampling found tens of thousands of clones, none seen once. Sequencing was done on a sample of PBMCs. The origin of the receptors is a woman aged 55-69 years in good health, CMV-negative, and a related stem cell transplant donor. Both conserved end residues are part of each CDR3. Each record gives: D gene, J gene, clone size, V gene, CDR3 protein, CDR3 DNA. The D gene is left open where the match is weak. Clone size, where shown, is once, few, many, or a class for clones that have expanded.

d_gene: TRBD1; j_gene: TRBJ1-5; abundance: many; v_gene: TRBV18; CDR3aa: CASSGTGQGDQPQHF; CDR3nt: TGTGCCAGCTCGGGAACAGGACAGGGAGATCAGCCCCAGCATTTT
d_gene: -; j_gene: TRBJ2-2; abundance: many; v_gene: TRBV10-3; CDR3aa: CAISPQGGGLANTGELFF; CDR3nt: TGTGCCATCAGTCCTCAAGGTGGCGGGCTCGCGAACACCGGGGAGCTGTTTTTT
d_gene: TRBD1; j_gene: TRBJ2-2; abundance: many; v_gene: TRBV7-2; CDR3aa: CASTPGQSGTGELFF; CDR3nt: TGTGCCAGCACCCCGGGACAGTCCGGCACCGGGGAGCTGTTTTTT
d_gene: -; j_gene: TRBJ2-2; abundance: many; v_gene: TRBV7-3; CDR3aa: CASSQVTGELFF; CDR3nt: TGTGCCAGCAGCCAGGTTACCGGGGAGCTGTTTTTT
d_gene: -; j_gene: TRBJ2-1; abundance: many; v_gene: TRBV7-9; CDR3aa: CASSSRSTGNEQFF; CDR3nt: TGTGCCAGCAGCTCCAGGTCGACGGGGAATGAGCAGTTCTTC
d_gene: -; j_gene: TRBJ1-2; abundance: many; v_gene: TRBV18; CDR3aa: CASSPLTGTNYGYTF; CDR3nt: TGTGCCAGCTCACCCTTGACAGGAACGAACTATGGCTACACCTTC
d_gene: TRBD1; j_gene: TRBJ2-1; abundance: many; v_gene: TRBV19; CDR3aa: CASSVTGPGEQFF; CDR3nt: TGTGCCAGTAGTGTGACAGGGCCGGGTGAGCAGTTCTTC
d_gene: -; j_gene: TRBJ1-5; abundance: many; v_gene: TRBV6-1; CDR3aa: CASSGQFNQPQHF; CDR3nt: TGTGCCAGCAGCGGACAGTTCAATCAGCCCCAGCATTTT
d_gene: TRBD1; j_gene: TRBJ1-6; abundance: many; v_gene: TRBV6-1; CDR3aa: CASSARTGGGNSPLHF; CDR3nt: TGTGCCAGCAGTGCACGGACAGGGGGCGGTAATTCACCCCTCCACTTT
d_gene: TRBD2; j_gene: TRBJ2-1; abundance: many; v_gene: TRBV19; CDR3aa: CASRTGGTSGGKGEQFF; CDR3nt: TGTGCCAGTAGGACAGGGGGCACTAGCGGGGGGAAAGGTGAGCAGTTCTTC
d_gene: -; j_gene: TRBJ2-2; abundance: few; v_gene: TRBV2; CDR3aa: CASSVAVTGELFF; CDR3nt: TGTGCCAGCAGTGTGGCAGTTACCGGGGAGCTGTTTTTT
d_gene: -; j_gene: TRBJ2-1; abundance: many; v_gene: TRBV6-5; CDR3aa: CASRLWGEEQFF; CDR3nt: TGTGCCAGCAGACTGTGGGGAGAAGAGCAGTTCTTC
d_gene: TRBD2; j_gene: TRBJ2-3; abundance: many; v_gene: TRBV6-1; CDR3aa: CASSERAGGPSTDTQYF; CDR3nt: TGTGCCAGCAGTGAAAGGGCGGGAGGGCCAAGCACAGATACGCAGTATTTT
d_gene: -; j_gene: TRBJ2-1; abundance: many; v_gene: TRBV14; CDR3aa: CASSQEVGPYNEQFF; CDR3nt: TGTGCCAGCAGCCAAGAAGTGGGGCCGTACAATGAGCAGTTCTTC
d_gene: TRBD2; j_gene: TRBJ2-2; abundance: many; v_gene: TRBV5-1; CDR3aa: CASSLLAGVQTGELFF; CDR3nt: TGCGCCAGCAGCTTGCTAGCGGGAGTTCAGACCGGGGAGCTGTTTTTT
d_gene: -; j_gene: TRBJ2-7; abundance: many; v_gene: TRBV28; CDR3aa: CASSSSSDSGISYEQYF; CDR3nt: TGTGCCAGCAGTTCGTCATCTGATTCAGGGATCTCCTACGAGCAGTACTTC
d_gene: -; j_gene: TRBJ2-7; abundance: few; v_gene: TRBV30; CDR3aa: CAWSRLGGIYEQYF; CDR3nt: TGTGCCTGGAGCCGCCTTGGGGGGATCTACGAGCAGTACTTC
d_gene: -; j_gene: TRBJ2-5; abundance: few; v_gene: TRBV15; CDR3aa: CATGTMGGREETQYF; CDR3nt: TGTGCCACCGGTACGATGGGGGGAAGAGAAGAGACCCAGTACTTC
d_gene: -; j_gene: TRBJ1-2; abundance: many; v_gene: TRBV21-1; CDR3aa: CASSKAPTGDGYTF; CDR3nt: TGTGCCAGCAGCAAAGCCCCGACGGGTGATGGCTACACCTTC
d_gene: -; j_gene: TRBJ1-5; abundance: many; v_gene: TRBV18; CDR3aa: CASSPASGGRMNQPQHF; CDR3nt: TGTGCCAGCTCACCAGCCTCCGGGGGGCGCATGAATCAGCCCCAGCATTTT
d_gene: -; j_gene: TRBJ1-1; abundance: many; v_gene: TRBV28; CDR3aa: CASSYHRLNTEAFF; CDR3nt: TGTGCCAGCAGTTACCACAGGTTGAACACTGAAGCTTTCTTT
d_gene: TRBD2; j_gene: TRBJ2-5; abundance: many; v_gene: TRBV4-1; CDR3aa: CASSQAGMGGGMGETQYF; CDR3nt: TGCGCCAGCAGCCAAGCCGGCATGGGCGGGGGAATGGGGGAGACCCAGTACTTC
d_gene: -; j_gene: TRBJ1-4; abundance: many; v_gene: TRBV28; CDR3aa: CASSPGRTSNEKLFF; CDR3nt: TGTGCCAGCAGCCCCGGGAGGACATCTAATGAAAAACTGTTTTTT
d_gene: TRBD1; j_gene: TRBJ2-7; abundance: many; v_gene: TRBV5-5; CDR3aa: CASSLVPGGYHEQYF; CDR3nt: TGTGCCAGCAGCTTGGTGCCAGGGGGCTATCACGAGCAGTACTTC
d_gene: -; j_gene: TRBJ1-5; abundance: many; v_gene: TRBV5-5; CDR3aa: CASSFRGGDESNQPQHF; CDR3nt: TGTGCCAGCAGCTTCAGAGGTGGAGACGAAAGCAATCAGCCCCAGCATTTT
d_gene: -; j_gene: TRBJ2-1; abundance: many; v_gene: TRBV28; CDR3aa: CASTIQGTPRQFF; CDR3nt: TGTGCCAGCACAATACAGGGGACTCCGCGGCAGTTCTTC
d_gene: TRBD1; j_gene: TRBJ1-5; abundance: many; v_gene: TRBV6-1; CDR3aa: CASSEGQGQPQHF; CDR3nt: TGTGCCAGCAGTGAGGGACAGGGGCAGCCCCAGCATTTT
d_gene: -; j_gene: TRBJ1-6; abundance: many; v_gene: TRBV6-5; CDR3aa: CASSYVADNSPLHF; CDR3nt: TGTGCCAGCAGTTACGTGGCAGATAATTCACCCCTCCACTTT
d_gene: -; j_gene: TRBJ2-3; abundance: many; v_gene: TRBV27; CDR3aa: CASSYTGSLITDTQYF; CDR3nt: TGTGCCAGCAGTTATACAGGGTCCTTAATCACAGATACGCAGTATTTT
d_gene: -; j_gene: TRBJ1-1; abundance: many; v_gene: TRBV11-2; CDR3aa: CASSLEWGDTEAFF; CDR3nt: TGTGCCAGCAGCTTAGAATGGGGAGACACTGAAGCTTTCTTT
d_gene: TRBD2; j_gene: TRBJ2-3; abundance: many; v_gene: TRBV19; CDR3aa: CASSPLAGVSGTQYF; CDR3nt: TGTGCCAGTAGTCCCCTAGCGGGAGTGAGTGGTACGCAGTATTTT
d_gene: TRBD1; j_gene: TRBJ1-2; abundance: many; v_gene: TRBV7-9; CDR3aa: CASSPGGVDRGHGYTF; CDR3nt: TGTGCCAGCAGCCCCGGGGGCGTGGACAGGGGACATGGCTACACCTTC
d_gene: -; j_gene: TRBJ1-3; abundance: many; v_gene: TRBV19; CDR3aa: CASSMVTDLSGNTIYF; CDR3nt: TGTGCCAGTAGTATGGTGACAGATCTCTCTGGAAACACCATATATTTT
d_gene: TRBD1; j_gene: TRBJ2-5; abundance: many; v_gene: TRBV5-1; CDR3aa: CASSGGMDRGKETQYF; CDR3nt: TGCGCCAGCAGCGGGGGAATGGACAGGGGAAAAGAGACCCAGTACTTC
d_gene: TRBD1; j_gene: TRBJ1-5; abundance: -; v_gene: TRBV4-1; CDR3aa: CASSQEAGGVNQPQHF; CDR3nt: TGCGCCAGCAGCCAAGAGGCAGGGGGCGTCAATCAGCCCCAGCATTTT
d_gene: -; j_gene: TRBJ2-3; abundance: many; v_gene: TRBV5-1; CDR3aa: CASSLADGRDSTDTQYF; CDR3nt: TGCGCCAGCAGCTTGGCGGATGGGCGGGATAGTACAGATACGCAGTATTTT
d_gene: -; j_gene: TRBJ2-7; abundance: -; v_gene: TRBV4-3; CDR3aa: CASSDRGFEQYF; CDR3nt: TGCGCCAGCAGCGATCGGGGATTCGAGCAGTACTTC
d_gene: TRBD2; j_gene: TRBJ2-1; abundance: -; v_gene: TRBV9; CDR3aa: CASSVGLAGGSSYNEQFF; CDR3nt: TGTGCCAGCAGCGTAGGACTAGCGGGGGGGAGCTCCTACAATGAGCAGTTCTTC
d_gene: -; j_gene: TRBJ1-1; abundance: many; v_gene: TRBV5-1; CDR3aa: CASTPGQRWNTEAFF; CDR3nt: TGCGCCAGCACTCCAGGACAGCGCTGGAACACTGAAGCTTTCTTT